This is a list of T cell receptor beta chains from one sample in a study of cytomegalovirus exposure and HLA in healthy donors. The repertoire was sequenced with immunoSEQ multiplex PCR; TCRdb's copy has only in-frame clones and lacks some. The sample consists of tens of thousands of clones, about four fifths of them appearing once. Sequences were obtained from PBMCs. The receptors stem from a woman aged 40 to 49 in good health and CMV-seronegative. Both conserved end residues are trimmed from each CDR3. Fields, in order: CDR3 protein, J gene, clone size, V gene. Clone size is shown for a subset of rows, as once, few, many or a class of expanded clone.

cdr3_aa: ASRELSSGNTIY
j_call: TRBJ1-3
clone_size: few
v_call: TRBV19

cdr3_aa: ASSLGEGTLQDTQY
j_call: TRBJ2-3
clone_size: once
v_call: TRBV11-2

cdr3_aa: ASSPGRGHEKLF
j_call: TRBJ1-4
clone_size: -
v_call: TRBV18

cdr3_aa: ASSFVDYYEQY
j_call: TRBJ2-7
clone_size: -
v_call: TRBV7-2

cdr3_aa: ASSSDSYYQETQY
j_call: TRBJ2-5
clone_size: -
v_call: TRBV5-1

cdr3_aa: ASSLGQNNEQF
j_call: TRBJ2-1
clone_size: few
v_call: TRBV11-2

cdr3_aa: ASLVEGFYGYT
j_call: TRBJ1-2
clone_size: -
v_call: TRBV2

cdr3_aa: ASSPGDTQY
j_call: TRBJ2-3
clone_size: -
v_call: TRBV18

cdr3_aa: ASSFRTTQETQY
j_call: TRBJ2-5
clone_size: -
v_call: TRBV5-6

cdr3_aa: ASSLVGEVSLH
j_call: TRBJ1-6
clone_size: once
v_call: TRBV7-6

cdr3_aa: ASSSTGTGVTDTQY
j_call: TRBJ2-3
clone_size: -
v_call: TRBV5-1

cdr3_aa: ASSEASGGSYNEQF
j_call: TRBJ2-1
clone_size: once
v_call: TRBV2

cdr3_aa: ASSDLQGINEKLF
j_call: TRBJ1-4
clone_size: -
v_call: TRBV25-1

cdr3_aa: SARTGLNTEAF
j_call: TRBJ1-1
clone_size: -
v_call: TRBV29-1

cdr3_aa: ASSTQLGDNQPQH
j_call: TRBJ1-5
clone_size: -
v_call: TRBV28

cdr3_aa: ASSFGTGANQPQH
j_call: TRBJ1-5
clone_size: medium-sized
v_call: TRBV7-2

cdr3_aa: ASSASVTGNTEAF
j_call: TRBJ1-1
clone_size: -
v_call: TRBV9

cdr3_aa: ASSLRRERSNQPQH
j_call: TRBJ1-5
clone_size: -
v_call: TRBV27

cdr3_aa: AISESRQGVETQY
j_call: TRBJ2-5
clone_size: -
v_call: TRBV10-3

cdr3_aa: ASSLAGGPNYGYT
j_call: TRBJ1-2
clone_size: -
v_call: TRBV28